The 30 T cell receptor beta chains in this list originate from one sample, sequenced in a study of blood T cell repertoires in COVID-19. This table comes from immunoSEQ multiplex PCR, and its TCRdb copy is limited to in-frame clones, with some not included. This table has under 250,000 clones, more than 75% appearing once. The sequenced material came from peripheral blood. The receptors originated from a woman between 65 and 79 years old with COVID-19, enrolled during active disease.

This clone has a handful of counts. The rearrangement uses TRBV7-9 and TRBJ2-3; D is perhaps TRBD2 (6 bases). Trimming cost V 4 bases and J 2 bases, with 10 bases left between them. The CDR3 totals 14 residues. Per germline, CDR1 SEHNR and CDR2 FQNEAQ (reference sequence). Here the CDR3 reads CASSSPGVTDTQYF. The CDR3 nucleotides are TGTGCCAGCAGCTCCCCGGGGGTCACAGATACGCAGTATTTT.

This sequence joins TRBV5-1 and TRBJ2-7; perhaps TRBD2 as D (6 bases). The length of the CDR3 is 15 residues. Trimming took off 1 base at V and 0 bases at J, with 11 bases between the two ends. CDR1 and CDR2 (germline): SGHRS, YFSETQ. CDR3 loop: CASSLSGLNSYEQYF. The CDR3 DNA is TGCGCCAGCAGCTTGTCGGGACTGAACTCCTACGAGCAGTACTTC.

The rearrangement links TRBV18 to TRBJ1-1, with TRBD1 matching 8 bases. The CDR3 contains 16 residues. The V gene's germline CDR1 is KGHSH and CDR2 LQKENI. The ends lost 3 bases at V and 3 bases at J; junction bases unmatched: 9. The CDR3 coding sequence is TGTGCCAGCTCACCCGGGACAGGCCGCTCGTACACTGAAGCTTTCTTT. Residues: CASSPGTGRSYTEAFF. Full variable domain (remainder filled in from reference TRBV18 and TRBJ1-1): NAGVMQNPRHLVRRRGQEARLRCSPMKGHSHVYWYRQLPEEGLKFMVYLQKENIIDESGMPKERFSAEFPKEGPSILRIQQVVRGDSAAYFCASSPGTGRSYTEAFFGQGTRLTVV.

The chain recombines TRBV5-1 with TRBJ2-6, with a possible D match to TRBD2 (6 bases). From germline, CDR1 is SGHRS and CDR2 YFSETQ. This CDR3 has 16 amino acids. Trimming cost V 0 bases and J 2 bases, with 9 bases left between them. In DNA, the CDR3 is TGCGCCAGCAGCTTGGGGAGGGGCCCTGGGGCCAACGTCCTGACTTTC. It is translated as CASSLGRGPGANVLTF.

CDR3 region: CASSQDGQRTEQYF. The CDR3 nucleotides read TGTGCCAGCAGCCAAGATGGGCAGCGGACCGAGCAGTACTTC. This chain uses TRBV14 with TRBJ2-7; D perhaps matches TRBD2 (5 bases). The length of the CDR3 is 14 residues. Deletions cut 0 bases from V and 6 bases from J, with 12 bases between. CDR1 SGHDN and CDR2 FVKESK come from the germline V gene.

The rearrangement joins TRBV29-1 to TRBJ1-4, with TRBD1 matching over 7 bases. The ends lost 6 bases at V and 3 bases at J; junction bases unmatched: 7. The CDR3 consists of 14 residues. CDR1 and CDR2 from the germline V gene are SQVTM and ANQGSEA. The CDR3 DNA reads TGCAGCGTGACCGCGGGACAGTCTAATGAAAAACTGTTTTTT. Protein sequence: CSVTAGQSNEKLFF.

This clone has a handful of counts. The chain carries TRBV25-1 and TRBJ1-2; 9 positions agree with TRBD1. V shed 4 bases, J shed 7 bases, and the junction held 4 bases outside the gene matches. This CDR3 has 13 amino acids. Germline values: CDR1 MGHDK, CDR2 SYGVNS. CDR3 coding DNA: TGTGCCAGCAGTGCCCGGGACAGGGCTGGCTACACCTTC. Protein product: CASSARDRAGYTF.

In this sample, this clone turned up once. The chain uses TRBV18 and TRBJ1-1; no reliable D call. CDR1 and CDR2 (germline): KGHSH, LQKENI. Trimming took 1 base from V and 3 from J, leaving 15 bases between them. This CDR3 spans 16 amino acids. This chain's CDR3 is CASSPQEGLRYTEAFF. The CDR3 DNA follows: TGTGCCAGCTCACCACAGGAGGGCCTTAGGTACACTGAAGCTTTCTTT.

The chain uses TRBV25-1 and TRBJ2-1, with D perhaps matching TRBD2 (5 bases). Trimming took 3 bases from V and 0 from J, leaving 15 bases between them. This CDR3 is built from 17 residues. Germline V CDR1 and CDR2: MGHDK, SYGVNS. Here the CDR3 DNA reads TGTGCCAGCAGTGACCGGGCCGGGAAGAGCTCCTACAATGAGCAGTTCTTC. Encoded protein: CASSDRAGKSSYNEQFF.

This sequence joins TRBV6-5 and TRBJ2-7, with TRBD2 matching over 10 bases. Germline V gives CDR1 MNHEY, CDR2 SVGAGI. V was clipped by 6 bases and J by 3 bases; unmatched bases: 8. The CDR3 is 15 amino acids. The CDR3, as DNA: TGTGCCAGCAGGCCGGGACTAGCGAACTTCTACGAGCAGTACTTC. Protein sequence: CASRPGLANFYEQYF.

The rearrangement uses TRBV10-1 and TRBJ2-1, with TRBD1 matching over 10 bases. The CDR3 is 15 amino acids. Trimming cost V 4 bases and J 4 bases; bases outside gene matches: 4. CDR1 is WNHNN, CDR2 SYGVQD, per germline (reference sequence). The CDR3 sequence is CASSGPGQGYNEQFF. The DNA of the CDR3 is TGCGCCAGCAGTGGCCCGGGACAGGGGTACAATGAGCAGTTCTTC.

DNA of the CDR3: TGTGCCAGCAGCCAGGTGGGGATGGAGGCCAACTATGGCTACACCTTC. Protein product: CASSQVGMEANYGYTF. This rearrangement joins TRBV7-2 to TRBJ1-2; D gene uncertain. V dropped 5 bases and J dropped 2 bases, with 18 bases sitting between them. Germline assignment: CDR1 SGHTA and CDR2 FQGNSA. There are 16 residues in the CDR3.

V usage is TRBV6-4 and J usage is TRBJ2-3, with D perhaps TRBD2 (5 bases). The germline V gene encodes CDR1 MRHNA and CDR2 SNTAGT. The CDR3 length is 15 residues. V lost 6 bases and J lost 5, with 18 bases in between. The CDR3 DNA is TGTGCCAGCAGGGGGATTCAGAGGGAGATAGATACGCAGTATTTT. Protein product: CASRGIQREIDTQYF.

CDR3 protein: CASSFSGTSGYEQYF. Here the CDR3 DNA reads TGCGCCAGCAGCTTCTCCGGGACTAGCGGCTACGAGCAGTACTTC. The rearrangement joins TRBV5-1 to TRBJ2-7; the match to TRBD2 covers 11 bases. This CDR3 has 15 amino acids. V was pared by 2 bases and J by 3 bases, with 4 bases of the junction left unmatched. Germline assignment: CDR1 SGHRS and CDR2 YFSETQ.

CDR3 residues: CASSSWGLAGKNEQFF. The CDR3 nucleotides are TGTGCCAGCAGTTCCTGGGGACTAGCGGGAAAAAATGAGCAGTTCTTC. The rearrangement joins TRBV27 to TRBJ2-1; 13 bases are a match to TRBD2. The CDR3 has 16 amino acids. V trimming: 4 bases; J trimming: 7 bases; junction bases outside the gene matches: 7. Germline V lookup: CDR1 MNHEY, CDR2 SMNVEV (reference sequence).

This sequence joins TRBV7-2 and TRBJ1-5; D gene ambiguous. Germline V gene lookup returns CDR1 SGHTA and CDR2 FQGNSA. V lost 1 base and J 5 bases, leaving 15 bases between the germline ends. CDR3 length equals 16 residues. This CDR3 is CASSLGVANLHQPQHF. In nucleotides, the CDR3 is TGTGCCAGCAGCTTAGGAGTTGCGAACCTTCATCAGCCCCAGCATTTT.

V usage is TRBV28 and J usage is TRBJ1-1, with 8 bases lining up with TRBD1. Germline loops: CDR1 MDHEN, CDR2 SYDVKM. The CDR3 runs 12 residues. Losses at the gene ends were 8 bases for V and 4 bases for J; bases not matched to a gene: 3. The CDR3 here is CASWDRFTEAFF. CDR3 nucleotides: TGTGCCAGCTGGGACAGGTTCACTGAAGCTTTCTTT. The full variable domain, completed using reference TRBV28 and TRBJ1-1, is DVKVTQSSRYLVKRTGEKVFLECVQDMDHENMFWYRQDPGLGLRLIYFSYDVKMKEKGDIPEGYSVSREKKERFSLILESASTNQTSMYLCASWDRFTEAFFGQGTRLTVV.

The V call is TRBV2, the J call TRBJ1-4; D may be TRBD1 (6 bases). This CDR3 is built from 12 residues. CDR1 is SNHLY, CDR2 FYNNEI, per germline. Trimming removed 8 bases at V and 8 bases at J, with 12 bases between. CDR3 DNA: TGTGCCAGCCGGACAGATGAGGAAAAACTGTTTTTT. It encodes CASRTDEEKLFF.

This sequence joins TRBV28 and TRBJ1-3; D is undetermined. V lost 7 bases to trimming and J lost 4 bases, with 14 bases between them. Germline CDR1 MDHEN, CDR2 SYDVKM. The CDR3 sequence is 14 residues long. As DNA, the CDR3 is TGTGCCAGCACCTTGGCGGGCGCCGGAAACACCATATATTTT. Its protein is CASTLAGAGNTIYF.

V gene TRBV5-8 combines with J gene TRBJ1-6, with TRBD1 matching 7 bases. V lost 4 bases and J lost 10; bases outside the gene matches: 8. CDR3 length: 14 amino acids. Germline-derived CDR1 and CDR2 are SGHTS and YDEGEE. CDR3 bases: TGTGCCAGCAGCCCAGGACAGGAGCGATCACCCCTCCACTTT. Amino acids: CASSPGQERSPLHF.

This clone turned up a few times. The chain employs TRBV28 and TRBJ1-6; 11 bases fit TRBD1. Germline V gives CDR1 MDHEN, CDR2 SYDVKM. The CDR3 is 16 amino acids. V lost 6 bases and J lost 10; bases outside the gene matches: 11. CDR3: CASSPGGQGVRSPLHF. Written as DNA, the CDR3 is TGTGCCAGCAGCCCAGGGGGACAGGGGGTAAGGTCACCCCTCCACTTT.

This clone has a single count. The chain is built from TRBV5-4 and TRBJ1-1; D unresolved. The CDR3 runs to 15 residues. With 0 bases removed from V and 4 bases from J, the gap between germline ends came to 13 bases. Germline V gene sequence: CDR1 SGHNT, CDR2 YYREEE (reference sequence). The CDR3 coding sequence is TGTGCCAGCAGCTTGGACTTATCGACGGGCACTGAAGCTTTCTTT. Translated, it gives CASSLDLSTGTEAFF.

V and J are TRBV9 and TRBJ1-1; no definite D call. CDR3 size: 15 residues. The V and J ends lost 0 bases and 1 base respectively, with 10 bases between them. Germline V gene sequence: CDR1 SGDLS, CDR2 YYNGEE. CDR3 in amino acids: CASSVVREPNTEAFF. The CDR3 nucleotides are TGTGCCAGCAGCGTAGTTCGAGAACCGAACACTGAAGCTTTCTTT.

This rearrangement joins TRBV11-2 to TRBJ1-1; no firm D call. This CDR3 comprises 13 residues. Trimming removed 0 bases at V and 8 bases at J, with 10 bases between. CDR1 and CDR2 from the germline V gene are SGHAT and FQNNGV. The CDR3 DNA sequence: TGTGCCAGCAGCTTAGATGCAGGCCCAGAAGCTTTCTTT. It specifies CASSLDAGPEAFF. The variable domain in full, with the rest retrieved from reference TRBV11-2 and TRBJ1-1, is EAGVAQSPRYKIIEKRQSVAFWCNPISGHATLYWYQQILGQGPKLLIQFQNNGVVDDSQLPKDRFSAERLKGVDSTLKIQPAKLEDSAVYLCASSLDAGPEAFFGQGTRLTVV.

The gene calls are TRBV7-6 and TRBJ1-3; D call uncertain. The CDR3 is 16 amino acids. Per germline, CDR1 SGHVS and CDR2 FNYEAQ. V was pared by 0 bases and J by 2 bases, with 11 bases between. The CDR3 bases are TGTGCCAGCAGCTTAGCGTCGGGGTTCCCTGGAAACACCATATATTTT. Its protein product is CASSLASGFPGNTIYF.

V is TRBV14 and J is TRBJ2-2; D is possibly TRBD1 (6 bases). Germline V lookup: CDR1 SGHDN, CDR2 FVKESK. This CDR3 contains 15 residues. Trimming left V 4 bases short and J 4 bases short, with 13 bases between. The CDR3 DNA sequence: TGTGCCAGCAGCCCACCTACAGGGAGCACCGGGGAGCTGTTTTTT. Encoded protein: CASSPPTGSTGELFF.

For this clone: The same CDR3 can be traced to other DNA sequences in this sample. The chain combines TRBV29-1 with TRBJ2-1; D ambiguous. Germline V lookup: CDR1 SQVTM, CDR2 ANQGSEA. The CDR3 length is 12 residues. Trimming took 4 bases from V and 0 from J, leaving 4 bases between them. CDR3 nucleotide sequence: TGCAGCGTTGTCAGCTCCTACAATGAGCAGTTCTTC. Its translation: CSVVSSYNEQFF.

The chain has TRBV7-2 and TRBJ1-1, with TRBD1 as a possible D gene (5 bases). Germline V gene lookup returns CDR1 SGHTA and CDR2 FQGNSA. This CDR3 is built from 15 residues. V was clipped by 2 bases and J by 0 bases, with 10 bases between them. The CDR3 DNA follows: TGTGCCAGCAGCTTACAGTTGGGGCTGAACACTGAAGCTTTCTTT. Its translation: CASSLQLGLNTEAFF. The entire variable domain, with the rest obtained from reference TRBV7-2 and TRBJ1-1, is as follows: GAGVSQSPSNKVTEKGKDVELRCDPISGHTALYWYRQSLGQGLEFLIYFQGNSAPDKSGLPSDRFSAERTGGSVSTLTIQRTQQEDSAVYLCASSLQLGLNTEAFFGQGTRLTVV.

The chain carries TRBV12-2 and TRBJ2-1; TRBD1, the D gene given by the table, was not confirmed from the DNA. TRBV12-2 is a pseudogene segment. This CDR3 region has 14 residues. CDR3 bases: TGTGCAAGTCCCACTCTAAGGGGCTACAATGAGCAGTTCTTC. Translated, it gives CASPTLRGYNEQFF.

In nucleotides, the CDR3 is TGTGCCAGCAGTTACTCGACGAACTCGCGGTTGTTCTTC. Translation: CASSYSTNSRLFF. The chain employs TRBV6-2 or TRBV6-3 and TRBJ2-1; D unclear. CDR3 length equals 13 residues. Trimming stripped 0 bases from V and 15 bases from J, with 15 bases between. CDR1 and CDR2 from the germline V gene are MNHEY and SVGEGT.